This T cell receptor (beta chain) was sequenced during a study of blood T cell repertoires in COVID-19. The wider study: The United States, Italy and Spain provided the acute and convalescent COVID-19 samples. In each case, the material was cDNA or gDNA derived from T cells, B-cell-depleted T cells, or PBMCs.

The CDR3 is made up of 14 amino acids. The V end lost 0 bases, the J end lost 5 bases, and 10 bases lay between the germline ends. CDR1 is MNHEY and CDR2 is SVGEGT in the germline V gene. Methods used by the authors: Amplification of reference gene primers was used by the study to estimate nucleated cell counts. The assay was immunoSEQ multiplex PCR, and TCRdb's table has in-frame clones only and misses some. That table is the source of V, J and clone size, and D and trimming were worked out from the DNA. The sample gives about 61,000 clones, 60% to 80% of which show up once; 20% to 25% is in the top ten.

The receptor comes from a man aged 80 or over with active or convalescent COVID-19. Input material: peripheral blood. This chain joins TRBV6-2 or TRBV6-3 and TRBJ1-1; a weak D match, TRBD1 (6 bases). This chain's CDR3 is CASSYSSRGTEAFF. The CDR3 DNA reads as TGTGCCAGCAGTTACTCGAGTAGGGGGACTGAAGCTTTCTTT.